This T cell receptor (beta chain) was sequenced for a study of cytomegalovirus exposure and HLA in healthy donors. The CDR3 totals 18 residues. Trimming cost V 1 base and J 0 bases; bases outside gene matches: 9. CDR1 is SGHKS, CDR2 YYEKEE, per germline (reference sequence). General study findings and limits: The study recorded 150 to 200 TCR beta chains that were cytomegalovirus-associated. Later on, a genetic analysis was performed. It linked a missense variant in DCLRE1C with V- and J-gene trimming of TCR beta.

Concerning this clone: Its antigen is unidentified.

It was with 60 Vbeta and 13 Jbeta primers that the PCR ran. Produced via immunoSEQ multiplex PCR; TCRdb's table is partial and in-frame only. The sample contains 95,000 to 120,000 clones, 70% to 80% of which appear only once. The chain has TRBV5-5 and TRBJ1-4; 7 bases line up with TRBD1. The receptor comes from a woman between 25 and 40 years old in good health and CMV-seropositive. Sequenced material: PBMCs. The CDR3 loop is CASSLRPGQAATNEKLFF. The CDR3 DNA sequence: TGTGCCAGCAGCTTGAGACCCGGACAGGCCGCAACTAATGAAAAACTGTTTTTT.